This record concerns one TCR beta chain sequence. There is no known antigen for this receptor. TCR repertoire donors were approximately 11 juvenile idiopathic arthritis patients with active disease who had not reached inactive disease, 3 polyarticular and 8 oligoarticular. A median age of nearly 12 years (range about 2.4-25) and a median disease duration of 7 years (range 0.2-19.1) were recorded for the TCR-sequenced patients. Samples for TCR repertoire analysis came from two centres in Italy. Peripheral blood mononuclear cells were separated on a Histopaque-1077 density gradient and then cryopreserved in about 90% FCS with about 10% DMSO. These data come from a study of synovial regulatory T cells in juvenile arthritis (dated by TCRdb to about 2015). Regarding the complete study: Of the sequenced patients, a few were therapy-naive, one was treated with methotrexate plus infliximab, six were treated with methotrexate, and one lacked treatment information. Treg and Teff subsets from about 10 JIA patients with active disease were included in the TCR repertoire comparisons. Effector T cell subsets were also sequenced in the study cohort for comparisons, but only blood and synovial fluid Treg cells are covered by the Treg dataset alone. TCRbeta CDR3 repertoires of blood iaTreg cells, other blood Treg cells and synovial fluid Treg cells from matched patient samples were compared in the study. Results and caveats for the whole study, not just this receptor: TCR diversity was lower in blood iaTreg cells than in other blood Treg cells, which is consistent with antigen-driven expansion. iaTreg TCR repertoires were largely private across patients and partially overlapped with synovial Teff and blood CPL repertoires. Synovial Treg cells shared more CDR3 sequences with iaTreg cells than with other blood Treg cells; Chao-Jaccard similarity confirmed closer relation.

The library was prepared using the immunoSEQ multiplex PCR assay. TCRbeta CDR3 sequencing was carried out by Adaptive Biotechnologies. The original pipeline was this. Repertoire similarity was assessed using the Chao-modified Jaccard index and the median clonotype overlap from 200 random subsamples at equal sample size. Similarity analyses used either productive nucleotide sequences or in silico-translated amino acid sequences. Hierarchical clustering with single linkage and t-SNE based on Chao-modified Jaccard distances were used to compare repertoires. Repertoire diversity was measured with the Renyi index after sample size normalisation across a range of alpha values. TCRdb mirrors the immuneACCESS table, restricted to in-frame sequences. Some clones are absent from its copies; in checked studies, under half trace to an unresolved V gene, and the reason for the others is unknown. That table is the source of V, J and clone size, and D and trimming were worked out from the DNA. The sample's records list more than 8,000 clones. Roughly 0.9% of the sample lies in the top ten.

CDR1 and CDR2 (SGHDT, YYEEEE) derive from the germline V gene. The cysteine opens and the phenylalanine closes a CDR3 of 13 amino acids. No DNA appears here. The chain is encoded by TRBV5-6 joined to TRBJ1-1; absent DNA, TCRdb's TRBD1 call cannot be checked. The sequence derives from a donor aged 2-35 years with juvenile idiopathic arthritis. The sample taken for sequencing was Treg cells from blood. What the cell subset or site label conveys for this sample: remaining (HLA-DR-negative) circulating blood Treg cells. The CDR3 protein: CASSFGLNTEAFF.